The 22 T cell receptor beta chains reported below all come from one sample, sequenced in a study of Ad26.COV2.S vaccination and SARS-CoV-2 variants. The treatment denotes: 19 received Ad26.COV2.S at low or high dose, single or two shots; a few received placebo; per-sample allocation not given. Sampling was performed 63 days after the first vaccine or placebo injection. The assay was immunoSEQ multiplex PCR, and TCRdb's table has in-frame clones only and misses some. Seen here are hundreds of thousands of clones, approximately 89% observed once, and the top ten hold more than 2.5%. This specimen consisted of peripheral blood, obtained in a trial of Ad26.COV2.S vaccine versus placebo. The receptors come from a person aged 18-65 years who received the Ad26.COV2.S COVID-19 vaccine or a placebo.

V is TRBV5-5 and J is TRBJ1-5; the D gene is possibly TRBD1 (5 bases). Looked up from germline, CDR1 is SGHKS and CDR2 is YYEKEE (reference sequence). The CDR3 is 14 residues long. V was shortened by 2 bases and J by 3 bases, with 9 bases between the two germline ends. The CDR3 sequence: CASSLKQANQPQHF. Here the CDR3 DNA reads TGTGCCAGCAGCTTAAAACAGGCCAATCAGCCCCAGCATTTT.

This chain joins TRBV7-2 and TRBJ1-2; D perhaps matches TRBD1 (6 bases). The CDR3 contains 13 residues. V lost 5 bases and J 4 bases, leaving 11 bases between the germline ends. Germline assignment: CDR1 SGHTA and CDR2 FQGNSA. DNA of the CDR3: TGTGCCAGCAGCACGGACAGAATCTATGGCTACACCTTC. This encodes CASSTDRIYGYTF.

This clone was seen only once. J is TRBJ2-3 and V is TRBV29-1, with TRBD2 matching over 8 bases. The germline V gene has CDR1 SQVTM and CDR2 ANQGSEA. The CDR3 totals 14 residues. The V gene end was trimmed by 6 bases and the J gene end by 3 bases; junction bases not matched to a gene: 8. The CDR3 protein is CSVDPGGRTDTQYF. In DNA form, the CDR3 reads TGCAGCGTGGACCCGGGCGGGAGGACAGATACGCAGTATTTT.

This clone occurred a few times. The chain carries TRBV5-1 and TRBJ1-2; TRBD1 is a possible D gene (5 bases). V gave up 4 bases and J gave up 4 bases, with 17 bases separating them. Germline assignment: CDR1 SGHRS and CDR2 YFSETQ. This CDR3 is built from 15 residues. This chain's CDR3 is CASSPVGGSLYGYTF. CDR3 DNA sequence: TGCGCCAGCAGCCCCGTGGGGGGATCCCTCTATGGCTACACCTTC. The full variable domain, rest sourced from reference TRBV5-1 and TRBJ1-2, is KAGVTQTPRYLIKTRGQQVTLSCSPISGHRSVSWYQQTPGQGLQFLFEYFSETQRNKGNFPGRFSGRQFSNSRSEMNVSTLELGDSALYLCASSPVGGSLYGYTFGSGTRLTVV.

The chain combines TRBV6-2 or TRBV6-3 with TRBJ1-1, with 8 nucleotides matching TRBD1. There are 17 residues in the CDR3. Germline loops: CDR1 MNHEY, CDR2 SVGEGT. Germline trimming cut 4 bases from V and 0 bases from J; bases unmatched to any gene: 10. The CDR3 loop reads CASSFSTRGLMNTEAFF. CDR3 in DNA: TGTGCCAGCAGTTTCTCAACCAGGGGGCTAATGAACACTGAAGCTTTCTTT.

The chain joins TRBV5-1 to TRBJ2-2; D may be TRBD1 or TRBD2 (6 bases each). The CDR3 totals 16 residues. Trimming left V 1 base short and J 4 bases short, with 14 bases between. The germline V gene has CDR1 SGHRS and CDR2 YFSETQ. CDR3 sequence: CASSLTGAQGTGELFF. CDR3 DNA sequence: TGCGCCAGCAGCTTGACGGGGGCCCAGGGCACCGGGGAGCTGTTTTTT.

The genes are TRBV29-1 and TRBJ1-1; possibly TRBD1 for D (6 bases). This CDR3 is built from 13 residues. Trimming removed 8 bases from V and 1 base from J, with 14 bases in between. The germline CDR1 and CDR2 sequences are SQVTM and ANQGSEA. In nucleotides, the CDR3 is TGCAGCTGTGGGGGGGGCGGGAACACTGAAGCTTTCTTT. Translated: CSCGGGGNTEAFF. Full variable domain (outside the CDR3, taken from reference TRBV29-1 and TRBJ1-1): SAVISQKPSRDICQRGTSLTIQCQVDSQVTMMFWYRQQPGQSLTLIATANQGSEATYESGFVIDKFPISRPNLTFSTLTVSNMSPEDSSIYLCSCGGGGNTEAFFGQGTRLTVV.

J is TRBJ2-7 and V is TRBV7-2; D may be TRBD1 (5 bases). From germline, CDR1 is SGHTA and CDR2 FQGNSA. This CDR3 has 14 amino acids. V was pared by 1 base and J by 3 bases, with 10 bases between. The CDR3 sequence is CASSLGVRDYEQYF. CDR3 bases: TGTGCCAGCAGCTTAGGCGTCAGGGACTACGAGCAGTACTTC. Combining the CDR3 with reference TRBV7-2 and TRBJ2-7 gives the whole variable domain GAGVSQSPSNKVTEKGKDVELRCDPISGHTALYWYRQSLGQGLEFLIYFQGNSAPDKSGLPSDRFSAERTGGSVSTLTIQRTQQEDSAVYLCASSLGVRDYEQYFGPGTRLTVT.

V usage is TRBV6-2 or TRBV6-3 and J usage is TRBJ1-2; 9 bases agree with TRBD1. V lost 5 bases, J lost 2 bases, and 3 bases stayed unmatched. Per the germline V gene, CDR1 is MNHEY and CDR2 is SVGEGT. The CDR3 is 14 amino acids. Written as DNA, the CDR3 is TGTGCCAGCAGTCCCGGGACAGGGAACTATGGCTACACCTTC. It yields the protein CASSPGTGNYGYTF.

The rearrangement uses TRBV4-3 and TRBJ1-4; the D is unclear. The V end lost 1 base, the J end lost 4 bases, and 10 bases lay between the germline ends. The length of the CDR3 is 15 residues. The germline V gene encodes CDR1 LGHNA and CDR2 YSLEER. CDR3 in amino acids: CASSQVGAFNEKLFF. The CDR3 DNA follows: TGCGCCAGCAGCCAAGTGGGCGCCTTTAATGAAAAACTGTTTTTT.

V usage is TRBV5-1 and J usage is TRBJ1-5; D unresolved. Germline CDR1 and CDR2: SGHRS and YFSETQ. The V and J ends lost 4 bases and 4 bases respectively, with 12 bases between them. This CDR3 comprises 14 residues. CDR3 in DNA: TGCGCCAGCAGCGTGGTAGGAGGGAATCAGCCCCAGCATTTT. Translating it yields CASSVVGGNQPQHF.

This clone has just a few counts. The chain is built from TRBV5-4 and TRBJ1-1; D remains ambiguous. CDR3 size: 14 residues. Germline CDR1 SGHNT, CDR2 YYREEE (reference sequence). V was clipped by 4 bases and J by 1 base, with 11 bases between them. CDR3 DNA: TGTGCCAGCAGCGGGTCCACAGAGAACACTGAAGCTTTCTTT. Residues: CASSGSTENTEAFF.

The V gene is TRBV27, the J gene TRBJ1-1; D not resolved. This CDR3 spans 15 amino acids. Germline V CDR1 and CDR2: MNHEY, SMNVEV (reference sequence). The germline V and J ends were trimmed by 4 bases and 1 base, with 13 bases remaining between them. This chain's CDR3 is CASSSAEGKNTEAFF. The CDR3 nucleotides are TGTGCCAGCAGTTCCGCAGAGGGCAAGAACACTGAAGCTTTCTTT.

The rearrangement links TRBV27 to TRBJ1-1, with a possible D match to TRBD1 (5 bases). V was clipped by 5 bases and J by 1 base, with 17 bases between them. This CDR3 has 16 residues. The germline V gene has CDR1 MNHEY and CDR2 SMNVEV (reference sequence). The CDR3 DNA reads TGTGCCAGCAGTACCCTGCGAGGGGTGAGGAACACTGAAGCTTTCTTT. It yields the protein CASSTLRGVRNTEAFF.

J is TRBJ2-1 and V is TRBV11-3; the match to TRBD2 covers 13 bases. Losses at the gene ends were 1 base for V and 8 bases for J; bases not matched to a gene: 5. This CDR3 has 16 amino acids. The germline CDR1 and CDR2 sequences are SGHNT and YENEEA. CDR3 loop: CASSLGFTSGRDEQFF. As DNA, the CDR3 is TGTGCCAGCAGCTTAGGATTCACTAGCGGGAGGGATGAGCAGTTCTTC.

The rearrangement links TRBV7-2 to TRBJ2-7; TRBD1 matches 10 bases. J was trimmed by 5 bases and V by 5 bases; bases with no gene match: 9. Germline lookup yields CDR1 SGHTA and CDR2 FQGNSA. CDR3 size: 15 residues. The CDR3 nucleotides read TGTGCCAGCAGCCCGACGCGACAGGGGGCCCACGAGCAGTACTTC. Protein: CASSPTRQGAHEQYF. Filled out from reference TRBV7-2 and TRBJ2-7, the complete variable domain reads GAGVSQSPSNKVTEKGKDVELRCDPISGHTALYWYRQSLGQGLEFLIYFQGNSAPDKSGLPSDRFSAERTGGSVSTLTIQRTQQEDSAVYLCASSPTRQGAHEQYFGPGTRLTVT.

V is TRBV19 and J is TRBJ2-1; TRBD2 matches 10 bases. Losses at the gene ends were 1 base for V and 7 bases for J; bases not matched to a gene: 10. The CDR3 totals 17 residues. Germline lookup yields CDR1 LNHDA and CDR2 SQIVND (reference sequence). This chain's CDR3 is CASSIVRLAGRLNEQFF. CDR3 coding DNA: TGTGCCAGTAGTATAGTCCGACTAGCGGGCCGGCTGAATGAGCAGTTCTTC.

The rearrangement joins TRBV7-8 to TRBJ1-1; no firm D call. V dropped 3 bases and J dropped 1 base, with 9 bases sitting between them. CDR3 size: 14 residues. Germline values: CDR1 SGHVS, CDR2 FQNEAQ. CDR3 amino acids: CASSLTTTNTEAFF. CDR3 nucleotides: TGTGCCAGCAGCTTGACAACTACGAACACTGAAGCTTTCTTT.

This clone was seen only a few times. The chain joins TRBV7-2 to TRBJ1-1; 12 nucleotides align to TRBD1. The CDR3 length is 16 residues. From germline, CDR1 is SGHTA and CDR2 FQGNSA. After removal of 1 base from V and 6 bases from J, the junction contained 6 bases not matched to a gene. CDR3 DNA sequence: TGTGCCAGCAGCTTAGGGGGACAGGGGGCATTTCCTGAAGCTTTCTTT. Its translation: CASSLGGQGAFPEAFF.

This chain links TRBV5-1 with TRBJ2-1; 9 bases agree with TRBD1. J gave up 8 bases and V 4 bases, and 7 bases lay outside the gene matches. Germline CDR1 and CDR2: SGHRS and YFSETQ. CDR3 length: 14 residues. CDR3 in DNA: TGCGCCAGCAGCCGGGGACAGGGATTGGATGAGCAGTTCTTC. This translates into CASSRGQGLDEQFF.

The rearrangement joins TRBV11-3 to TRBJ2-1; D ambiguous. The CDR3 is 12 amino acids. Germline V lookup: CDR1 SGHNT, CDR2 YENEEA. Trimming took off 1 base at V and 8 bases at J, with 6 bases between the two ends. DNA of the CDR3: TGTGCCAGCAGCTTAGTAGGCGATGAGCAGTTCTTC. Translating gives CASSLVGDEQFF.

The sample holds one count of this clone. The J gene is TRBJ2-3, the V gene TRBV24-1; 8 bases map to TRBD1. Trimming took 3 bases from V and 3 from J; bases not matched to a gene: 1. There are 14 residues in the CDR3. The germline CDR1 and CDR2 sequences are KGHDR and SFDVKD. The CDR3 bases are TGTGCCACCAGTGATCGGGACAGGACAGATACGCAGTATTTT. This sequence encodes CATSDRDRTDTQYF.